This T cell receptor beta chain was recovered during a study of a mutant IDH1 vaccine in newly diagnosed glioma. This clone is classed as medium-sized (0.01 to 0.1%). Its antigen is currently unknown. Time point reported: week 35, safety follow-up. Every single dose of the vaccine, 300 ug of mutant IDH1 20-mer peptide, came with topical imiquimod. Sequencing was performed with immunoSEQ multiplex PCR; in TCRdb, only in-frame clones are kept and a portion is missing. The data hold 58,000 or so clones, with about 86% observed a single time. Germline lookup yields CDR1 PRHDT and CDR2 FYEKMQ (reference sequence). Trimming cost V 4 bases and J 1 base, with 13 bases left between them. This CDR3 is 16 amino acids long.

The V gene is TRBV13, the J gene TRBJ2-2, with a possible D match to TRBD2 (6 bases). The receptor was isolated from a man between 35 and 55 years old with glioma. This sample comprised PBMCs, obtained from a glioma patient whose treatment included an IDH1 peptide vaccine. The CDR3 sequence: CASSSESGLNTGELFF. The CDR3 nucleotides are TGTGCCAGCAGCTCTGAGAGCGGGTTGAACACCGGGGAGCTGTTTTTT.